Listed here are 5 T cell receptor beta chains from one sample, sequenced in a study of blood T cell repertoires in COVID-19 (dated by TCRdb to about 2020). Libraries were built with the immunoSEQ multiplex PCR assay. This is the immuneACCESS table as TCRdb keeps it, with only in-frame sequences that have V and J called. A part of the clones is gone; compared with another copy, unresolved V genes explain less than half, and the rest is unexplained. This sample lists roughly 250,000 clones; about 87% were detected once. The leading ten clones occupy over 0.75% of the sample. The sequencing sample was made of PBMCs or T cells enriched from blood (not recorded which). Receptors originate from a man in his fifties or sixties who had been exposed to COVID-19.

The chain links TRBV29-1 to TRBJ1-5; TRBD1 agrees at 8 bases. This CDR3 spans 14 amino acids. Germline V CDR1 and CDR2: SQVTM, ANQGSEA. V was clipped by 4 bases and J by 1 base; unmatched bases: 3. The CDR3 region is CSVATGASNQPQHF. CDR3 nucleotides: TGCAGCGTTGCGACAGGGGCGAGCAATCAGCCCCAGCATTTT.

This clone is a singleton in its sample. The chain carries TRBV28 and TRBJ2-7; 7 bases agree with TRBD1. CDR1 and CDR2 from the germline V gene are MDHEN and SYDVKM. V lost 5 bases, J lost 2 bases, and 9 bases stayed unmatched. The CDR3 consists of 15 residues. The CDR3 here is CASSPRGNVAYEQYV. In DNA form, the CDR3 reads TGTGCCAGCAGTCCCAGGGGGAATGTCGCCTACGAGCAGTACGTC.

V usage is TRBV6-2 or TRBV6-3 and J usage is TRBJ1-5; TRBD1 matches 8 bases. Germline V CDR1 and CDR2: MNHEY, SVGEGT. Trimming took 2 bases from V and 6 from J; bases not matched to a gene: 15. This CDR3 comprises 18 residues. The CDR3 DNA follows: TGTGCCAGCAGTTACGTGATCGCAGGGGGCCTAGGTTCTCAGCCCCAGCATTTT. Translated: CASSYVIAGGLGSQPQHF.

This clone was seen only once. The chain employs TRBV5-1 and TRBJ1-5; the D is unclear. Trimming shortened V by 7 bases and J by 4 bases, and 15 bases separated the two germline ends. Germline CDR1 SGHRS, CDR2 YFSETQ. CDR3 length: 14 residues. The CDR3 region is CASQSLPDNQPQHF. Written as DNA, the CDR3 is TGCGCCAGCCAAAGTCTCCCAGATAATCAGCCCCAGCATTTT.

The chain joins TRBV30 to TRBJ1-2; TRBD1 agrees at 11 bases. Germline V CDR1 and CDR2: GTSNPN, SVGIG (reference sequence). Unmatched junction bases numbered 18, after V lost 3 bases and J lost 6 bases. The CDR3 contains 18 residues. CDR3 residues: CAWSRSFTGTGGSHGYTF. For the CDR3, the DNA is TGTGCCTGGAGCCGATCCTTTACCGGGACAGGGGGTTCCCATGGCTACACCTTC.